The next 25 T cell receptor beta chains were all read from a single sample in a study of tumor and adjacent non-tumor tissue in lung cancer (dated by TCRdb to 2017 to 2018). RNA was isolated from bulk, unsorted tissue, and RNA quality was assessed with a NanoDrop ND-1000 and an Agilent 2100. Library preparation was by multiplex PCR. Data came from an Illumina HiSeq 2500. TCRbeta libraries were constructed through three rounds of nested PCR with primers (Table S4) according to protocols adapted from ARM-PCR. TCRdb passed the public sequencing reads through fastp at Q25 and MiXCR, retaining productive beta sequences. Every entry covers one CDR3 protein and lists the most common genes and DNA from its rows. The sample table shows 200,000 to 250,000 distinct CDR3 sequences, and 60% to 75% are seen once. The ten biggest clones cover around 27% of the sample. Material: lung tumor tissue. The receptors come from a man in his 60s with non-small cell lung cancer.

To note about this clonotype: Relative to the germline gene, one junction end is altered; a read error may explain this. The chain couples TRBV20-1 to TRBJ2-5, with TRBD2 matching over 8 bases. The CDR3 runs 14 residues. Germline CDR1 reads DFQATT; CDR2 reads SNEGSKA (reference sequence). CDR3 in amino acids: CGAETGTRGETQYF. DNA of the CDR3: TGCGGTGCGGAAACAGGGACTAGAGGGGAGACCCAGTACTTC.

The rearrangement links TRBV12-3 or TRBV12-4 to TRBJ2-7, with 7 bases that match TRBD1. This CDR3 spans 15 amino acids. J gave up 2 bases and V 5 bases, and 9 bases lay outside the gene matches. CDR3 coding DNA: TGTGCCAGCAGTCGGCGGTGGGACAGTACCTACGAGCAGTACTTC. Translation gives CASSRRWDSTYEQYF.

To note about this clonotype: At one end the junction does not follow the germline gene, possibly because of a read error. The genes are TRBV11-1 and TRBJ2-1; TRBD2 agrees at 11 bases. The CDR3 is 17 residues long. The V gene's germline CDR1 is SGHAT and CDR2 FQDESV (reference sequence). As DNA, the CDR3 is TGTGCTGGCAGCTTATCTAGGCTAGCGGGAGGCAACAATGAACAGTTCTTC. It yields the protein CAGSLSRLAGGNNEQFF. Supplemented by reference TRBV11-1 and TRBJ2-1, the full variable domain reads EAEVAQSPRYKITEKSQAVAFWCDPISGHATLYWYRQILGQGPELLVQFQDESVVDDSQLPKDRFSAERLKGVDSTLKIQPAELGDSAMYLCAGSLSRLAGGNNEQFFGPGTRLTVL.

This clonotype turned up a few times. This chain joins TRBV5-4 and TRBJ2-3; unclear D gene. Germline CDR1 and CDR2: SGHNT and YYREEE (reference sequence). The V end was cut by 4 bases, the J end by 3 bases, with 6 bases between. This CDR3 has 12 amino acids. For the CDR3, the DNA is TGTGCCAGCAGCCAGCCAACAGATACGCAGTATTTT. As protein: CASSQPTDTQYF. The full variable domain, completed using reference TRBV5-4 and TRBJ2-3, is ETGVTQSPTHLIKTRGQQVTLRCSSQSGHNTVSWYQQALGQGPQFIFQYYREEENGRGNFPPRFSGLQFPNYSSELNVNALELDDSALYLCASSQPTDTQYFGPGTRLTVL.

The chain uses TRBV4-1 and TRBJ1-1; no clear D gene. Germline V gives CDR1 MGHRA, CDR2 YSYEKL. This CDR3 has 16 residues. The V end was cut by 7 bases, the J end by 3 bases, with 21 bases between. CDR3 nucleotide sequence: TGCGCCAGCAACAGTGGCCCTACCTCTATGTACACTGAAGCTTTCTTT. Its translation is CASNSGPTSMYTEAFF.

Concerning this clonotype itself: Since the CDR3 does not end with the conserved phenylalanine or tryptophan, this likely comes from a read error. No DNA is shown, since the ends of the CDR3 on it are uncertain; the CDR3 is the one TCRdb lists. V usage is TRBV11-3 and J usage is TRBJ2-1; the D segment call TRBD1 is taken from the table without a DNA check. Germline CDR1 SGHNT, CDR2 YENEEA. Inclusive of both ends, the CDR3 amounts to 15 amino acids. The CDR3 region is CASSLDRGPYNEEFH.

The V gene is TRBV6-2 or TRBV6-3, the J gene TRBJ1-1; D not certain. Germline values: CDR1 MNHEY, CDR2 SVGEGT. Between the trimmed V and J ends, which lost 0 bases and 5 bases, there was a span of 13 bases. The CDR3 extends over 15 amino acids. The CDR3 spells CASSYSRVDSTEAFF. The CDR3 region has the DNA TGTGCCAGCAGTTACTCGAGGGTGGATAGTACTGAAGCTTTCTTT.

This clonotype has at least ten counts. The rearrangement uses TRBV7-9 and TRBJ1-6; D is possibly TRBD1 (5 bases). The CDR3 is made up of 15 amino acids. V shed 2 bases and J shed 8 bases, with 13 bases lying between them. CDR1 and CDR2 (germline): SEHNR, FQNEAQ (reference sequence). In DNA, the CDR3 is TGTGCCAGCAGCTTATGGCAGGGAAGCGATTCACCCCTCCACTTT. Amino acids: CASSLWQGSDSPLHF.

Comment on this clonotype: The junction shows a germline mismatch at one end, possibly a read error. V is TRBV4-3 and J is TRBJ2-3; 12 nucleotides match TRBD2. The V gene's germline CDR1 is LGHNA and CDR2 YSLEER. The CDR3 consists of 19 residues. The CDR3 coding sequence is TGCGCCAGCAGCCAAGATTACCCTTGGCTAGCGGGAGGGCAAGATGCGCAGTATTTT. Protein: CASSQDYPWLAGGQDAQYF.

This clonotype has more than one count but fewer than ten. The chain has TRBV7-9 and TRBJ1-1, with TRBD1 as a possible D gene (5 bases). V lost 5 bases, J lost 1 base, and 11 bases lay in between. From germline, CDR1 is SEHNR and CDR2 FQNEAQ (reference sequence). The CDR3 has 14 amino acids. CDR3 sequence reads: CASSARGGNTEAFF. The CDR3 nucleotides are TGTGCCAGCAGCGCGCGGGGGGGGAACACTGAAGCTTTCTTT.

This clonotype was observed many times. J is TRBJ1-4 and V is TRBV11-1; 7 positions match TRBD1. The V segment lost 4 bases and the J segment 8 bases; nucleotides outside the gene matches: 7. Germline V CDR1 and CDR2: SGHAT, FQDESV (reference sequence). The CDR3 sequence is 14 residues long. Here the CDR3 reads CASSWGQRGEKLFF. In DNA, the CDR3 is TGTGCCAGCAGCTGGGGACAGCGCGGAGAAAAACTGTTTTTT.

The J gene is TRBJ2-1, the V gene TRBV20-1; D may be TRBD2 (6 bases). This CDR3 is 15 amino acids long. Germline CDR1 DFQATT, CDR2 SNEGSKA (reference sequence). V was pared by 2 bases and J by 1 base, with 12 bases between. CDR3 residues: CSARRREKSYNEQFF. The CDR3 region has the DNA TGCAGTGCTAGAAGACGGGAGAAGTCCTACAATGAGCAGTTCTTC.

This clonotype is medium-sized. CDR3 loop: CSAQRDGSEQYF. The DNA for the CDR3 is TGCAGTGCTCAGAGGGATGGGAGCGAGCAGTACTTC. The chain combines TRBV20-1 with TRBJ2-7; tentative D call: TRBD2 (5 bases). Trimming pared 5 bases from V and 6 bases from J, leaving 14 bases between. CDR1 and CDR2 (germline): DFQATT, SNEGSKA (reference sequence). This CDR3 spans 12 amino acids.

The rearrangement uses TRBV20-1 and TRBJ1-2; 12 nucleotides line up with TRBD1. The junction had 9 bases not matched to a gene; V was cut back by 5 bases and J by 8 bases. CDR3 length: 14 amino acids. The germline V gene encodes CDR1 DFQATT and CDR2 SNEGSKA (reference sequence). The CDR3 bases are TGCAGTGCTTGGGGACAGGGGGCAGTTCAGGGCTACACCTTC. Translated, it gives CSAWGQGAVQGYTF.

To note about this clonotype: This may be a read error, as it is one base from a much larger clone. The chain has TRBV12-3 or TRBV12-4 and TRBJ1-1, with D hard to call. The CDR3 length is 13 residues. Trimming took off 2 bases at V and 4 bases at J, with 8 bases between the two ends. In nucleotides, the CDR3 is TGTGCCAGCAGTTTATTGAAGGGCACTGAAGCTTTCTTT. It encodes CASSLLKGTEAFF.

The CDR3 DNA follows: TGCAGTGCTAGCGGGCGAACAATGAGTGAGCAGTACTTC. Residues: CSASGRTMSEQYF. V is TRBV20-1 and J is TRBJ2-7; D is unclear. The germline gives CDR1 DFQATT, CDR2 SNEGSKA (reference sequence). V was shortened by 3 bases and J by 7 bases, with 16 bases between the two germline ends. The CDR3 has 13 residues.

Worth noting for this clonotype: A read error may produce the germline difference seen at one junction end. The rearrangement uses TRBV10-2 and TRBJ1-1; D remains unclear. Germline loops: CDR1 WSHSY, CDR2 SAAADI. The CDR3 totals 13 residues. The CDR3 loop reads CASSEAGNTEDFF. CDR3 DNA: TGCGCCAGCAGTGAAGCCGGGAACACTGAAGATTTCTTT.

A remark on this clonotype: At one of its ends the junction is not consistent with the germline gene, which may arise from a read error. The chain employs TRBV11-3 and TRBJ2-3, with D possibly TRBD1 on 6 matching bases. The CDR3 is made up of 13 amino acids. The V gene's germline CDR1 is SGHNT and CDR2 YENEEA. The CDR3 loop reads CASRLAGVDMQYF. CDR3 coding DNA: TGTGCCAGCAGATTAGCAGGGGTGGATATGCAGTATTTT.

Only a few counts were recorded for this clonotype. This chain links TRBV4-2 with TRBJ2-1; D is unclear. Germline V gene data show CDR1 as LGHNA and CDR2 as YNFKEQ. V gave up 0 bases and J gave up 4 bases, with 19 bases separating them. This CDR3 is built from 18 residues. DNA of the CDR3: TGTGCCAGCAGCCAAGATCCGGCGCCTAGTGGGGTTTACAATGAGCAGTTCTTC. This gives the protein CASSQDPAPSGVYNEQFF.

A remark on this clonotype: A much larger clone differs by one base, so this may be a read error. This chain uses TRBV11-2 with TRBJ1-2; 8 bases are shared with TRBD1. Trimming took 7 bases from V and 0 from J; bases not matched to a gene: 7. Germline V lookup: CDR1 SGHAT, CDR2 FQNNGV. This CDR3 is 15 amino acids long. The CDR3, as DNA: TGTGCCAGCAACTCTCAGGGGGCCGCTAACTATGGCTACACCTTC. This codes for CASNSQGAANYGYTF.

A remark on this clonotype: Mismatch with germline at one junction end may stem from a read error. This chain uses TRBV11-2 with TRBJ2-5; TRBD1 matches 7 bases. CDR1 is SGHAT, CDR2 FQNNGV, per germline. This CDR3 is 14 amino acids long. The CDR3 bases are TGTGCCAACAGCTCCGGACAGGTTCTGGAGATCCAGTACTTT. As protein: CANSSGQVLEIQYF.

About this clonotype: Mismatch with germline at one junction end may stem from a read error. The chain joins TRBV12-3 or TRBV12-4 to TRBJ2-2; the match to TRBD1 covers 10 bases. The CDR3 consists of 14 residues. CDR3 protein: CASRQGARTGELLF. In nucleotides, the CDR3 is TGTGCCAGTAGACAGGGGGCAAGAACCGGGGAGCTGTTATTT.

To note about this clonotype: This may be a read error: a much more frequent sequence differs by one nucleotide. The rearrangement links TRBV20-1 to TRBJ1-5; D is perhaps TRBD1 (5 bases). V was pared by 5 bases and J by 0 bases, with 14 bases between. Germline CDR1 and CDR2: DFQATT and SNEGSKA (reference sequence). The CDR3 runs 15 residues. The CDR3 loop is CSADAGTYSNQPQHF. CDR3 coding DNA: TGCAGTGCTGACGCAGGGACTTATAGCAATCAGCCCCAGCATTTT.

The CDR3 loop is CASSPRSGVGKLFF. The CDR3 coding sequence is TGTGCCAGCAGCCCCAGGTCAGGGGTGGGAAAACTGTTTTTT. J is TRBJ1-4 and V is TRBV6-5, with D possibly matching TRBD1 (6 bases). Trimming pared 6 bases from V and 10 bases from J, leaving 18 bases between. The CDR3 is 14 residues long. Germline V gene data show CDR1 as MNHEY and CDR2 as SVGAGI.

As to this clonotype: Since no conserved phenylalanine or tryptophan closes the CDR3, a read error is the likely cause. The DNA is omitted, as the CDR3 cannot be located on it reliably, and the CDR3 follows TCRdb's listing. The chain recombines TRBV9 with TRBJ2-7; the table's D gene call, TRBD1, was not cross checked with the DNA. Including both end residues, the CDR3 is 8 amino acids long. The germline V gene has CDR1 SGDLS and CDR2 YYNGEE. CDR3 in amino acids: CASTPGDP.